One sample yielded the 3 T cell receptor beta chains listed below, sequenced in a study of OX40 agonist ivuxolimab in advanced cancers. The data were produced by immunoSEQ multiplex PCR, yet TCRdb's version contains in-frame clones alone and is incomplete. The sample yields over 15,000 clones, almost 85% seen once. The specimen was CD4+ or CD8+ T cells sorted from blood, collected in a trial of the OX40 agonist ivuxolimab. The source is an adult with an advanced solid tumor such as melanoma, head and neck, liver or kidney cancer.

The chain combines TRBV27 with TRBJ1-2; D gene uncertain. The V gene's germline CDR1 is MNHEY and CDR2 SMNVEV (reference sequence). The CDR3 loop spans 14 amino acids. Trimming stripped 7 bases from V and 6 bases from J, with 18 bases between. The CDR3: CASNRTPRGDGYTF. The CDR3 nucleotides read TGTGCCAGCAACCGGACTCCCCGGGGAGATGGCTACACCTTC.

This clone was seen once. This rearrangement joins TRBV7-3 to TRBJ2-1; D is tentatively TRBD1 or TRBD2 (6 bases each). Germline CDR1 and CDR2: SGHTA and FQGTGA. The CDR3 covers 16 residues. With 5 bases removed from V and 7 bases from J, the gap between germline ends came to 21 bases. DNA of the CDR3: TGTGCCAGCAGCCAACTACCGGGGGCCCACAGGAATGAGCAGTTCTTC. It translates to CASSQLPGAHRNEQFF.

As to this clone: The identical CDR3 is also encoded by other nucleotide sequences in the sample. The chain links TRBV5-1 to TRBJ2-5; D not certain. This CDR3 is 14 amino acids long. With 0 bases removed from V and 5 bases from J, the gap between germline ends came to 11 bases. CDR1 and CDR2 from the germline V gene are SGHRS and YFSETQ. CDR3 sequence: CASSLGTTRETQYF. CDR3 nucleotides: TGCGCCAGCAGCTTGGGTACTACAAGGGAGACCCAGTACTTC. Full variable domain (outside the CDR3, taken from reference TRBV5-1 and TRBJ2-5): KAGVTQTPRYLIKTRGQQVTLSCSPISGHRSVSWYQQTPGQGLQFLFEYFSETQRNKGNFPGRFSGRQFSNSRSEMNVSTLELGDSALYLCASSLGTTRETQYFGPGTRLLVL.